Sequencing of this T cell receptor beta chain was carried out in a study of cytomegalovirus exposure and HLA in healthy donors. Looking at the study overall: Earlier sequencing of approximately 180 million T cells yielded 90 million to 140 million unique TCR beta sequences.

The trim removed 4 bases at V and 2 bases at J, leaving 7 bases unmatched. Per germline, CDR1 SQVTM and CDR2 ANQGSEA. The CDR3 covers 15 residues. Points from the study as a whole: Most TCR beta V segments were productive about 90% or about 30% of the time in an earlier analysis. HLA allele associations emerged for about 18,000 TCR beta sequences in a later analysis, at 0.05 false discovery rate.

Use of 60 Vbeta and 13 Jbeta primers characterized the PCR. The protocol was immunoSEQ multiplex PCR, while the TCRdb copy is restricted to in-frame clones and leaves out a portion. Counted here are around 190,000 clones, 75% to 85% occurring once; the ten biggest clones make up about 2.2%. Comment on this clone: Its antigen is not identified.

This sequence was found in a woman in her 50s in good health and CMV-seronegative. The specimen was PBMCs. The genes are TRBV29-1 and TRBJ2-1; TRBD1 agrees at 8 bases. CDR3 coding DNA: TGCAGCGTTGGGGGGCGGGGACAGGCCTACAATGAGCAGTTCTTC. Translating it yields CSVGGRGQAYNEQFF.